The entry that follows covers one T cell receptor (beta chain) sequence. As yet, its antigen is unknown. The data originate from a study of blood T cells in healthy people across ages. Points from the study as a whole: Diversity figures derived from one million T cells were judged to underestimate the true value.

Using a J-beta primer mix together with a sample-barcoded 5' primer, a second PCR was run for roughly 7 to 12 cycles. MiXCR was run by TCRdb on the 5' RACE reads, yielding one entry per CDR3 protein. Of about 1.6 million distinct CDR3 sequences in the sample, roughly 30% are singletons; the top ten hold over 9%. Losses at the gene ends were 6 bases for V and 8 bases for J; bases not matched to a gene: 8. CDR3 length: 14 amino acids. Germline-derived CDR1 and CDR2 are MNHNS and SASEGT. This receptor was identified in a woman aged 25 to 39 in good health. Material for sequencing was blood. The chain combines TRBV6-1 with TRBJ2-3, with 10 bases fitting TRBD2. The DNA for the CDR3 is TGTGCCAGCAGCCAAGCGGGAGGGCCTGGTACGCAGTATTTT. Protein: CASSQAGGPGTQYF.